A selection of T cell receptor beta chains follows, all from one sample in a study of T cell repertoires in cytomegalovirus infection. Via MiXCR, TCRdb re-called the reads, giving one row per CDR3 protein. This sample has about half a million distinct CDR3 sequences, with 33% found just once. For these TCRs, the target antigens are not known. The source material was cultured PBMCs, sampled from culture after CMV antigen stimulation. The origin of the receptors is a human donor in good health (CMV status not recorded). Some clones in this sample may be carry-over from other donors' samples. Each CDR3 is given with its conserved first and last residue. The D gene is left open where the match is weak. The size entry is marked missing in some rows and otherwise reads once, few, many or a size class.

d_call: TRBD2; j_call: TRBJ2-1; v_call: TRBV4-1; clone_size: .; cdr3_length: 15; cdr3_aa: CASSQLGLAGRGQFF; cdr3_nt: TGCGCCAGCAGCCAGCTGGGACTAGCGGGACGCGGGCAGTTCTTC
d_call: TRBD2; j_call: TRBJ2-3; v_call: TRBV20-1; clone_size: .; cdr3_length: 15; cdr3_aa: CSARDPSGSTDTQYF; cdr3_nt: TGCAGTGCTAGAGATCCTAGCGGAAGCACAGATACGCAGTATTTT
d_call: .; j_call: TRBJ2-6; v_call: TRBV27; clone_size: few; cdr3_length: 15; cdr3_aa: CASRLGGSGANVLTF; cdr3_nt: TGTGCCAGCAGACTTGGCGGTTCTGGGGCCAACGTCCTGACTTTC
d_call: TRBD1; j_call: TRBJ1-4; v_call: TRBV29-1; clone_size: .; cdr3_length: 13; cdr3_aa: CSVAGTAGGKLFF; cdr3_nt: TGCAGCGTTGCCGGGACAGCAGGAGGAAAACTGTTTTTT
d_call: .; j_call: TRBJ2-2; v_call: TRBV19; clone_size: many; cdr3_length: 14; cdr3_aa: CASSIRVWTGELFF; cdr3_nt: TGTGCCAGTAGTATCAGGGTCTGGACCGGGGAGCTGTTTTTT
d_call: .; j_call: TRBJ1-2; v_call: TRBV7-2; clone_size: .; cdr3_length: 14; cdr3_aa: CASSSTRGNYGYTF; cdr3_nt: TGTGCCAGCAGCTCAACCCGGGGGAACTATGGCTACACCTTC
d_call: .; j_call: TRBJ2-4; v_call: TRBV7-2; clone_size: few; cdr3_length: 11; cdr3_aa: CASSLDNLQYF; cdr3_nt: TGTGCCAGCAGCTTAGATAACCTTCAGTACTTC
d_call: .; j_call: TRBJ2-1; v_call: TRBV19; clone_size: .; cdr3_length: 15; cdr3_aa: CASSMSGGGYYEQFF; cdr3_nt: TGTGCCAGTAGTATGTCGGGTGGAGGCTACTATGAGCAGTTCTTC
d_call: TRBD2; j_call: TRBJ2-7; v_call: TRBV7-6; clone_size: few; cdr3_length: 20; cdr3_aa: CASSSHRGLAGVRDPYEQYF; cdr3_nt: TGTGCCAGCAGCTCCCATAGGGGACTAGCGGGAGTTCGGGACCCCTACGAGCAGTACTTC
d_call: TRBD1; j_call: TRBJ2-3; v_call: TRBV11-2; clone_size: many; cdr3_length: 17; cdr3_aa: CASSLVVQGARPDTQYF; cdr3_nt: TGTGCCAGCAGCTTAGTAGTTCAGGGGGCTAGGCCAGATACGCAGTATTTT
d_call: .; j_call: TRBJ2-6; v_call: TRBV19; clone_size: many; cdr3_length: 16; cdr3_aa: CASSSGFRSGANVLTF; cdr3_nt: TGTGCCAGTAGTTCCGGTTTTCGCTCTGGGGCCAACGTCCTGACTTTC
d_call: TRBD2; j_call: TRBJ2-5; v_call: TRBV19; clone_size: few; cdr3_length: 16; cdr3_aa: CASRGEGGSDQETQYF; cdr3_nt: TGTGCCAGTAGGGGGGAGGGTGGGAGCGACCAAGAGACCCAGTACTTC
d_call: .; j_call: TRBJ2-1; v_call: TRBV6-1; clone_size: few; cdr3_length: 14; cdr3_aa: CASSEVVGEGEQFF; cdr3_nt: TGTGCCAGCAGTGAAGTAGTCGGCGAAGGTGAGCAGTTCTTC
d_call: TRBD2; j_call: TRBJ2-1; v_call: TRBV12-5; clone_size: .; cdr3_length: 18; cdr3_aa: CASGPRRLLAGGNNEQFF; cdr3_nt: TGTGCTAGTGGCCCCCGGAGACTACTAGCGGGAGGGAACAATGAGCAGTTCTTC
d_call: TRBD2; j_call: TRBJ2-1; v_call: TRBV3-1; clone_size: .; cdr3_length: 16; cdr3_aa: CASSPRNSGRHNEQFF; cdr3_nt: TGTGCCAGCAGCCCCCGCAATAGCGGGAGACATAATGAGCAGTTCTTC
d_call: TRBD2; j_call: TRBJ2-7; v_call: TRBV11-3; clone_size: .; cdr3_length: 15; cdr3_aa: CASSVWGTSGYEQYF; cdr3_nt: TGTGCCAGCAGTGTGTGGGGGACTAGCGGATACGAGCAGTACTTC
d_call: .; j_call: TRBJ2-1; v_call: TRBV7-8; clone_size: few; cdr3_length: 17; cdr3_aa: CASSPQSRRDDYNEQFF; cdr3_nt: TGTGCCAGCAGCCCCCAGTCTCGGCGGGATGATTACAATGAGCAGTTCTTC
d_call: .; j_call: TRBJ1-4; v_call: TRBV20-1; clone_size: .; cdr3_length: 15; cdr3_aa: CSAREPGHTNEKLFF; cdr3_nt: TGCAGTGCTAGGGAACCGGGCCACACAAATGAAAAACTGTTTTTT
d_call: TRBD2; j_call: TRBJ2-1; v_call: TRBV7-9; clone_size: few; cdr3_length: 17; cdr3_aa: CASSLLPRGSGDNEQFF; cdr3_nt: TGTGCCAGCAGCTTACTCCCTCGCGGGAGCGGAGACAATGAGCAGTTCTTC
d_call: .; j_call: TRBJ1-2; v_call: TRBV6-1; clone_size: .; cdr3_length: 14; cdr3_aa: CASSEARAGYGYTF; cdr3_nt: TGTGCCAGCAGTGAAGCCAGGGCTGGCTATGGCTACACCTTC
d_call: .; j_call: TRBJ2-5; v_call: TRBV7-3; clone_size: .; cdr3_length: 14; cdr3_aa: CASSQGAGAETQYF; cdr3_nt: TGTGCCAGCAGCCAGGGGGCGGGAGCAGAGACCCAGTACTTC
d_call: TRBD2; j_call: TRBJ2-3; v_call: TRBV7-9; clone_size: .; cdr3_length: 16; cdr3_aa: CAGIGTSGREPDTQYF; cdr3_nt: TGTGCCGGCATAGGGACTAGCGGGAGAGAGCCAGATACGCAGTATTTT
d_call: TRBD2; j_call: TRBJ2-1; v_call: TRBV5-4; clone_size: .; cdr3_length: 15; cdr3_aa: CASRAGLAERNEQFF; cdr3_nt: TGTGCCAGCAGAGCTGGGCTAGCGGAGAGGAATGAGCAGTTCTTC
d_call: .; j_call: TRBJ2-3; v_call: TRBV11-2; clone_size: .; cdr3_length: 15; cdr3_aa: CASSFNGDSADTQYF; cdr3_nt: TGTGCCAGCAGCTTCAACGGGGATTCGGCGGATACGCAGTATTTT
d_call: .; j_call: TRBJ2-3; v_call: TRBV27; clone_size: .; cdr3_length: 11; cdr3_aa: CASSFQLTQYF; cdr3_nt: TGTGCCAGCAGTTTTCAACTTACGCAGTATTTT
d_call: TRBD1; j_call: TRBJ2-7; v_call: TRBV15; clone_size: .; cdr3_length: 14; cdr3_aa: CATSLGQGKYEQYF; cdr3_nt: TGTGCCACCAGCTTGGGACAGGGGAAATACGAGCAGTACTTC
d_call: TRBD1; j_call: TRBJ1-4; v_call: TRBV6-5; clone_size: few; cdr3_length: 15; cdr3_aa: CASTPARDSYEKLFF; cdr3_nt: TGTGCCAGCACCCCTGCCCGGGACAGCTATGAAAAACTGTTTTTT
d_call: TRBD1; j_call: TRBJ2-7; v_call: TRBV7-9; clone_size: .; cdr3_length: 13; cdr3_aa: CASSPQTGDEQYF; cdr3_nt: TGTGCCAGCAGCCCTCAGACAGGGGACGAGCAGTACTTC